This is a list of T cell receptor beta chains from one sample in a study of blood T cells in healthy people across ages. TCRdb fed the 5' RACE reads into MiXCR, producing one record per CDR3 protein. The table has approximately 730,000 distinct CDR3 sequences, roughly 44% seen once; the top ten hold around a fifth. Sequences were obtained from blood. The receptors were gathered from a woman aged 55-70 years in good health. Each CDR3 is given with its conserved first and last residue. Fields, in order: V gene, D gene, CDR3 protein. A D gene is named only where the DNA matches it firmly.

TRBV5-1	TRBD2	CASSQLAADGELFF
TRBV10-2	TRBD1	CASHTGDGYTF
TRBV20-1	.	CSATGTAANYGYTF
TRBV2	TRBD2	CAKSGTSGNEQYF
TRBV5-1	.	CASSAFSIVVETQYF
TRBV11-1	.	CASSFPRGGGYTF
TRBV21-1	.	CASSGGAKETQYF
TRBV9	.	CASSPRQEERHGYTF
TRBV6-5	.	CASSYNRSYEQYF
TRBV18	.	CASSPGRLEDSSYNEQFF
TRBV5-1	TRBD1	CASSQTGGIQPQHF
TRBV7-2	.	CASSLEQGETQYF
TRBV7-9	.	CASSLERKFSYERYF
TRBV6-6	.	CASTPTGQNIQYF
TRBV12-3/TRBV12-4	.	CASSLALQLGETQYF